The 5 T cell receptor beta chains below were found in one sample sequenced in a study of cytomegalovirus exposure and HLA in healthy donors. Amplification used 60 Vbeta primers and 13 Jbeta primers. TCRdb's table, derived via immunoSEQ multiplex PCR, lists solely in-frame clones and lacks some. This table holds approximately 74,000 clones, about 80% found once. Sequencing input: PBMCs. These receptor sequences come from a middle-aged woman in good health and CMV-seronegative.

V usage is TRBV9 and J usage is TRBJ2-5; 9 nucleotides line up with TRBD1. The CDR3 loop spans 16 amino acids. Looked up from germline, CDR1 is SGDLS and CDR2 is YYNGEE. The trim removed 2 bases at V and 4 bases at J, leaving 9 bases unmatched. DNA of the CDR3: TGTGCCAGCAGCGTGGGCCCGGACAGGGGAGGAGAGACCCAGTACTTC. Translation: CASSVGPDRGGETQYF.

This chain links TRBV7-3 with TRBJ2-1; 7 positions match TRBD2. With V trimmed by 5 bases and J by 1 base, 5 bases remained unmatched. The CDR3 is 15 residues long. Germline loops: CDR1 SGHTA, CDR2 FQGTGA. This CDR3 reads CASSLGGGSYNEQFF. DNA of the CDR3: TGTGCCAGCAGCCTGGGGGGGGGTTCCTACAATGAGCAGTTCTTC.

V and J are TRBV7-9 and TRBJ2-7; TRBD2 aligns across 13 bases. Germline lookup yields CDR1 SEHNR and CDR2 FQNEAQ (reference sequence). There are 17 residues in the CDR3. With V trimmed by 1 base and J by 4 bases, 7 bases remained unmatched. CDR3 nucleotides: TGTGCCAGCAGCTTAGGGGGACTAGCGGGAAGAAGGTACGAGCAGTACTTC. Translated: CASSLGGLAGRRYEQYF.

The chain uses TRBV21-1 and TRBJ2-1; the DNA was not compared with TRBD2, the D call given in the table. TRBV21-1 is classified as a pseudogene. The CDR3 totals 15 residues. CDR3 sequence (DNA): TGTGCCAGCAGCAGGAGGACTAGCGGGAACAATGAGCAGTTCTTC. Translating gives CASSRRTSGNNEQFF.

The chain joins TRBV23-1 to TRBJ2-5, with D tentatively TRBD1 (6 bases). TRBV23-1 is an ORF; its function is uncertain. The CDR3 is 17 amino acids. Trimming shortened V by 3 bases and J by 2 bases, and 19 bases separated the two germline ends. The CDR3 protein is CASSQPVQGGEQETQYF. The CDR3 region has the DNA TGCGCCAGCAGTCAGCCGGTACAGGGTGGGGAACAAGAGACCCAGTACTTC.